This T cell receptor (beta chain) was recovered during a study of CD8 T cells in ankylosing spondylitis. General observations from the study: Seemingly distinctive of ankylosing spondylitis blood was a TCR beta motif formed by eight highly homologous variants.

Germline lookup yields CDR1 MNHNS and CDR2 SASEGT. The CDR3 is 15 amino acids. V lost 7 bases and J lost 2, with 15 bases in between. TCRdb independently ran MiXCR on the 5' RACE reads; one entry per CDR3 protein. The sample yields around 300,000 distinct CDR3 sequences, about a fifth seen once. This clonotype was seen a handful of times. Its specificity is unknown. This TCR was recovered from a female donor with ankylosing spondylitis or in good health (not recorded which). The chain recombines TRBV6-1 with TRBJ2-1; tentative D call: TRBD1 (5 bases). The sequencing sample was made of blood, either unsorted or a sorted T cell fraction (not recorded which). The chain's CDR3 is CASTIHKGPYNEQFF. The DNA of the CDR3 is TGTGCCAGCACCATTCATAAGGGGCCCTACAATGAGCAGTTCTTC.